This TCR beta chain emerged from a study of glioma-infiltrating T cells. Using RNA template, CDR3s of TCR alpha and beta were amplified with iRepertoire arm-PCR. TCRdb re-called the multiplex PCR reads through MiXCR, storing one row per CDR3 protein. The data contain about 99,000 distinct CDR3 sequences, around 30% of them singletons. Trimming cost V 5 bases and J 3 bases; bases outside gene matches: 9. CDR3 length equals 16 residues. CDR1 SGHTA and CDR2 FQGTGA come from the germline V gene. This clonotype was detected a few times. This clonotype originated in a human donor with low-grade glioma or glioblastoma, undergoing nonglioma brain surgery, or in good health (not recorded which). Sequenced sample: glioma tissue, nonneoplastic brain tissue, or PBMCs (not recorded which). This rearrangement joins TRBV7-3 to TRBJ2-1; 8 nucleotides match TRBD2. CDR3: CASSPAPTSGYNEQFF. CDR3 DNA sequence: TGTGCCAGCAGCCCCGCCCCTACTAGCGGCTACAATGAGCAGTTCTTC.